This T cell receptor beta chain was captured in a study of blood T cells in healthy people across ages. The amount of total RNA extracted per sample was at least 6 micrograms. For the second PCR, which ran for roughly 6 to 12 cycles, a sample-barcoded 5' primer and a J-beta primer mix were used. Every single cDNA molecule received a tag from a template-switch adaptor with 12 random nucleotides. TCRdb used MiXCR to reprocess the 5' RACE reads, holding one entry per CDR3 protein. Of around 800,000 distinct CDR3 sequences listed, approximately 55% are singletons. As regards this clonotype: Its specificity is unknown.

CDR1 is LGHNT and CDR2 is FRNRAP in the germline V gene. Trimming removed 7 bases from V and 4 bases from J, with 20 bases in between. The CDR3 runs 16 residues. Broader study findings: In older individuals, TCR beta diversity per million T cells was lower, falling roughly linearly with age. Researchers report that TCR beta diversity correlated strongly with naive T cell percentage.

The TCR comes from a man at least 80 years old in good health. The sequencing sample was made of blood. The chain uses TRBV12-5 and TRBJ1-5; D possibly corresponds to TRBD1 (6 bases). CDR3 nucleotide sequence: TGTGCTAGTGCCCCTAAGGACAGACAAGGAAATCAGCCCCAGCATTTT. This encodes CASAPKDRQGNQPQHF.